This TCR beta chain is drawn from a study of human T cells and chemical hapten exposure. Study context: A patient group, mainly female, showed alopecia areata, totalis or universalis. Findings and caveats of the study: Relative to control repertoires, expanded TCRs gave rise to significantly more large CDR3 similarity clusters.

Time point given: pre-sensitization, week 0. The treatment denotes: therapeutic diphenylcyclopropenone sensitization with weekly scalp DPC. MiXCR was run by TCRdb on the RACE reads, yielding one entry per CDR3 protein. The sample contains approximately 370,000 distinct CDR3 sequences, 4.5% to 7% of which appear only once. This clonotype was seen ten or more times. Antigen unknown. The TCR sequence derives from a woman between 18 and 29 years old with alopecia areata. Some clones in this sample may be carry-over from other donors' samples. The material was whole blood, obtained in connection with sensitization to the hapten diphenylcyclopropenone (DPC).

As DNA, the CDR3 is TGCAGTGCTCTTCAGGGAATGGAAGGACAGCCCCAGCATTTT. The encoded protein is CSALQGMEGQPQHF. The chain is built from TRBV20-1 and TRBJ1-5; D perhaps matches TRBD1 (5 bases). The germline V gene has CDR1 DFQATT and CDR2 SNEGSKA (reference sequence). The CDR3 covers 14 residues. V lost 5 bases to trimming and J lost 7 bases, with 18 bases between them.